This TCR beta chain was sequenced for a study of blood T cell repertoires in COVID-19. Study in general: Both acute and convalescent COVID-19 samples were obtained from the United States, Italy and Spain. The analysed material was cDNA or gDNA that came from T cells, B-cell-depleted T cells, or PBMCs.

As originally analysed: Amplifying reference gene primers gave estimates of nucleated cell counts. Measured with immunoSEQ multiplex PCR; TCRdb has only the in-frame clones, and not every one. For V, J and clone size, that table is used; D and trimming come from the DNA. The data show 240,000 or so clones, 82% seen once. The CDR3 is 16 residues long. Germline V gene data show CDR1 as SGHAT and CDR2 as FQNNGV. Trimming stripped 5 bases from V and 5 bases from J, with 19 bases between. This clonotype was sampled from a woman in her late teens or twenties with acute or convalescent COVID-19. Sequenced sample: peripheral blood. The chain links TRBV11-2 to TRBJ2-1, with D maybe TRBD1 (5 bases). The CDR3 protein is CASSPPDKPRHNEQFF. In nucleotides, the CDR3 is TGTGCCAGCAGCCCCCCGGACAAACCCCGACACAATGAGCAGTTCTTC. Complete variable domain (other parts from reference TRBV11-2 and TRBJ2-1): EAGVAQSPRYKIIEKRQSVAFWCNPISGHATLYWYQQILGQGPKLLIQFQNNGVVDDSQLPKDRFSAERLKGVDSTLKIQPAKLEDSAVYLCASSPPDKPRHNEQFFGPGTRLTVL.